These 19 T cell receptor beta chains came from one sample sequenced in a study of CD8+CD57+ T cells in acquired aplastic anemia. Researchers used genomic DNA as the template to profile TCR beta VDJ and CDR3. TCRdb processed the reads anew with MiXCR; each CDR3 protein has one entry. This table holds under 200,000 distinct CDR3 sequences, 35% to 55% found once. The source material was sorted CD4+, CD8+, or CD8+CD57+ T cells (not recorded which) from PBMCs. The receptors originated from a human donor in good health.

The chain carries TRBV7-3 and TRBJ2-5; TRBD1 might be the D (5 bases). The CDR3 sequence is 13 residues long. Germline V gene sequence: CDR1 SGHTA, CDR2 FQGTGA. For the CDR3, the DNA is TGTGCGACCTCGATGGGGCCCCAAGAGACCCAGTACTTC. This gives the protein CATSMGPQETQYF.

For this clonotype: A much larger clonotype is one base distant, so this may be a read error. CDR3 coding DNA: TGTGCCAGCAGATCTCTAGCGGGGGGGTATCAAGAGACCCAGTACTTC. Protein sequence: CASRSLAGGYQETQYF. The chain uses TRBV5-5 and TRBJ2-5; 12 bases match TRBD2. The V and J ends lost 5 bases and 2 bases, in that order; junction bases with no gene match: 7. The germline CDR1 and CDR2 sequences are SGHKS and YYEKEE (reference sequence). The CDR3 runs 16 residues.

This clonotype was seen ten or more times. The chain employs TRBV29-1 and TRBJ2-5; D perhaps matches TRBD2 (6 bases). V was cut by 3 bases and J by 4 bases, with 12 bases left in between. The CDR3 runs 13 residues. CDR1 and CDR2 (germline): SQVTM, ANQGSEA. The CDR3 spells CSVDRGGRETQYF. CDR3 DNA: TGCAGCGTTGATCGAGGAGGGCGAGAGACCCAGTACTTC.

The CDR3 DNA reads as TGTGCCAGCAGTAAACAGGGCACCTACAATGAGCAGTTCTTC. Translation: CASSKQGTYNEQFF. The gene calls are TRBV6-1 and TRBJ2-1, with a weak D call TRBD1 (6 bases). The germline CDR1 and CDR2 sequences are MNHNS and SASEGT. The CDR3 covers 14 residues. The V gene lost 5 bases and the J gene lost 2 bases, with 10 bases spanning the gap.

This clonotype was recorded many times. The chain has TRBV19 and TRBJ1-1; TRBD1 aligns across 7 bases. This CDR3 contains 14 residues. J was trimmed by 4 bases and V by 3 bases; bases with no gene match: 5. Germline V gene sequence: CDR1 LNHDA, CDR2 SQIVND (reference sequence). The CDR3 spells CASSMGTVGTEAFF. The CDR3 DNA reads TGTGCCAGTAGTATGGGGACAGTCGGCACTGAAGCTTTCTTT.

This clonotype was seen a few times. The chain has TRBV28 and TRBJ2-7; the D is unclear. V was trimmed by 7 bases and J by 1 base, leaving 14 bases between them. The CDR3 is made up of 14 amino acids. The germline gives CDR1 MDHEN, CDR2 SYDVKM. The CDR3 loop is CASIPSGYSYEQYF. The CDR3, as DNA: TGTGCCAGCATCCCTTCTGGGTATTCCTACGAGCAGTACTTC.

This clonotype was seen ten or more times. V is TRBV4-1 and J is TRBJ1-1; the match to TRBD1 covers 7 bases. Per germline, CDR1 MGHRA and CDR2 YSYEKL. There are 15 residues in the CDR3. With V trimmed by 4 bases and J by 3 bases, 8 bases remained unmatched. In DNA, the CDR3 is TGCGCCAGCAGCCCGCGACAGGGCCGGGACACTGAAGCTTTCTTT. Translated: CASSPRQGRDTEAFF.

The chain has TRBV10-3 and TRBJ2-7, with D maybe TRBD2 (6 bases). V lost 3 bases to trimming and J lost 4 bases, with 13 bases between them. The CDR3 is 14 amino acids. The germline gives CDR1 ENHRY, CDR2 SYGVKD. This chain's CDR3 is CAISDEVAAYEQYF. The CDR3 coding sequence is TGTGCCATCAGTGACGAGGTAGCGGCTTACGAGCAGTACTTC.

The V gene is TRBV20-1, the J gene TRBJ2-7; 7 nucleotides match TRBD2. V lost 0 bases, J lost 3 bases, and 5 bases stayed unmatched. CDR1 DFQATT and CDR2 SNEGSKA come from the germline V gene (reference sequence). The CDR3 is 14 amino acids. As DNA, the CDR3 is TGCAGTGCTAGAGATAGCGCTAGCGGCTACGAGCAGTACTTC. It translates to CSARDSASGYEQYF.

In its sample, this clonotype was seen many times. The chain links TRBV9 to TRBJ2-5, with 16 bases aligning to TRBD2. The CDR3 is 17 amino acids. The junction had 2 bases not matched to a gene; V was cut back by 3 bases and J by 0 bases. Germline V gene sequence: CDR1 SGDLS, CDR2 YYNGEE. DNA for the CDR3: TGTGCCAGCAGCGCGGGACTAGCGGGGGGGTACCAAGAGACCCAGTACTTC. Its translation is CASSAGLAGGYQETQYF.

CDR3 sequence (DNA): TGCAGTGGGAAAAAGGGGATGGTTATTGAAGCTTTCTTT. Translation: CSGKKGMVIEAFF. The V gene is TRBV20-1, the J gene TRBJ1-1; a weak D match, TRBD1 (5 bases). Trimming cost V 7 bases and J 7 bases, with 19 bases left between them. Germline lookup yields CDR1 DFQATT and CDR2 SNEGSKA (reference sequence). The CDR3 is made up of 13 amino acids.

This clonotype was counted many times. The V gene is TRBV19, the J gene TRBJ2-3, with 9 bases fitting TRBD2. After removal of 0 bases from V and 5 bases from J, the junction contained 9 bases not matched to a gene. There are 17 residues in the CDR3. The germline V gene encodes CDR1 LNHDA and CDR2 SQIVND (reference sequence). CDR3: CASSIEGTSHNRDTQYF. Here the CDR3 DNA reads TGTGCCAGTAGTATAGAGGGGACTAGCCATAACAGAGATACGCAGTATTTT.

This clonotype was seen ten or more times. The chain joins TRBV20-1 to TRBJ2-7; 7 bases line up with TRBD1. V lost 6 bases to trimming and J lost 3 bases; unmatched junction nucleotides: 14. Germline assignment: CDR1 DFQATT and CDR2 SNEGSKA (reference sequence). This CDR3 spans 15 amino acids. CDR3 coding DNA: TGCAGTGCCAAACCTCCGGGACAGATGAACTACGAGCAGTACTTC. Protein: CSAKPPGQMNYEQYF.

At least ten counts were recorded for this clonotype. V usage is TRBV2 and J usage is TRBJ2-3, with 8 bases identical to TRBD1. Germline lookup yields CDR1 SNHLY and CDR2 FYNNEI. The CDR3 spans 16 residues. The V and J ends lost 4 bases and 0 bases, in that order; junction bases with no gene match: 6. DNA of the CDR3: TGTGCCAGCAGTGTCAGGGGGCGAATCAGCACAGATACGCAGTATTTT. Its protein product is CASSVRGRISTDTQYF.

There are a few counts of this clonotype. J is TRBJ1-1 and V is TRBV10-3; the D gene is possibly TRBD1 (6 bases). Trimming removed 5 bases from V and 1 base from J, with 8 bases in between. From germline, CDR1 is ENHRY and CDR2 SYGVKD. The CDR3 sequence is 13 residues long. CDR3 in DNA: TGTGCCATCAGTCCGACAGGGAACACTGAAGCTTTCTTT. Translated, it gives CAISPTGNTEAFF.

This clonotype was detected ten times or more. The chain combines TRBV6-5 with TRBJ2-7, with 13 bases fitting TRBD2. V shed 2 bases and J 4 bases; nucleotides not matched to a gene: 5. Germline CDR1 and CDR2: MNHEY and SVGAGI. The CDR3 is 16 amino acids. The CDR3 sequence is CASSYTRTSGSYEQYF. CDR3 nucleotides: TGTGCCAGCAGTTACACCAGGACTAGCGGGAGTTACGAGCAGTACTTC.

In its sample, this clonotype was seen many times. V usage is TRBV20-1 and J usage is TRBJ1-5; D gene uncertain. CDR1 DFQATT and CDR2 SNEGSKA come from the germline V gene (reference sequence). This CDR3 contains 15 residues. The V end was cut by 1 base, the J end by 3 bases, with 13 bases between. In DNA, the CDR3 is TGCAGTGCTAGAGCGGGCAGTGGTGACAATCAGCCCCAGCATTTT. This translates into CSARAGSGDNQPQHF.

In DNA form, the CDR3 reads TGTGCCAGCAGCGGACAGGGGGCGGGCAGTTCACCCCTCCACTTT. It codes for CASSGQGAGSSPLHF. This sequence joins TRBV2 and TRBJ1-6; 11 bases are a match to TRBD1. The trim removed 6 bases at V and 9 bases at J, leaving 7 bases unmatched. This CDR3 has 15 amino acids. Germline V gene data show CDR1 as SNHLY and CDR2 as FYNNEI.

This clonotype was counted many times. The rearrangement links TRBV2 to TRBJ1-4, with 8 bases aligning to TRBD1. Germline trimming cut 7 bases from V and 8 bases from J; bases unmatched to any gene: 6. Looked up from germline, CDR1 is SNHLY and CDR2 is FYNNEI. The CDR3 is 13 amino acids. The CDR3 reads CASTGQGREKLFF. CDR3 DNA: TGTGCCAGCACAGGACAGGGCCGAGAAAAACTGTTTTTT. Looking up the rest from reference TRBV2 and TRBJ1-4 gives the full variable domain: EPEVTQTPSHQVTQMGQEVILRCVPISNHLYFYWYRQILGQKVEFLVSFYNNEISEKSEIFDDQFSVERPDGSNFTLKIRSTKLEDSAMYFCASTGQGREKLFFGSGTQLSVL.